What follows are 12 T cell receptor beta chains derived from one specimen sequenced in a study of cytotoxic CD8 clonotypes in ibrutinib-treated CLL. The table came from immunoSEQ multiplex PCR; TCRdb's copy has only in-frame clones and leaves some out. The sample has about 39,000 clones, 68% seen once. This specimen consisted of PBMCs, obtained at disease progression, from a patient treated with ibrutinib. The receptors come from a human donor with chronic lymphocytic leukemia.

The chain carries TRBV5-1 and TRBJ2-1; 7 positions agree with TRBD2. Germline V CDR1 and CDR2: SGHRS, YFSETQ. This CDR3 comprises 15 residues. Trimming took 0 bases from V and 6 from J; bases not matched to a gene: 6. The CDR3 bases are TGCGCCAGCAGCTTGGGGCTAGCGGATTCCAATGAGCAGTTCTTC. Translation gives CASSLGLADSNEQFF.

The CDR3 is CASSMYSGGGRALDTQYF. CDR3 in DNA: TGTGCCAGTAGTATGTATTCCGGGGGCGGGAGGGCCCTTGATACGCAGTATTTT. The V gene is TRBV19, the J gene TRBJ2-3, with 9 positions matching TRBD2. The CDR3 is 18 amino acids. CDR1 is LNHDA and CDR2 is SQIVND in the germline V gene (reference sequence). Trimming removed 3 bases from V and 6 bases from J; junction bases left unmatched: 16.

The gene calls are TRBV30 and TRBJ2-7; TRBD2 matches at 10 bases. This CDR3 has 15 residues. V was pared by 0 bases and J by 3 bases, with 5 bases of the junction left unmatched. Per germline, CDR1 GTSNPN and CDR2 SVGIG (reference sequence). CDR3 sequence: CAWSVPLAGGYEQYF. The CDR3 DNA reads TGTGCCTGGAGTGTACCCTTAGCGGGAGGCTACGAGCAGTACTTC.

The V call is TRBV4-1, the J call TRBJ2-7, with 7 nucleotides matching TRBD2. Germline V CDR1 and CDR2: MGHRA, YSYEKL. The CDR3 has 16 residues. V trimming: 4 bases; J trimming: 0 bases; junction bases outside the gene matches: 9. The CDR3 nucleotides are TGCGCCAGCAGCCCCTCTAGAGGCGGGAGCTCCTACGAGCAGTACTTC. It encodes CASSPSRGGSSYEQYF.

The chain recombines TRBV18 with TRBJ2-3, with D tentatively TRBD2 (6 bases). The germline gives CDR1 KGHSH, CDR2 LQKENI. Trimming shortened V by 6 bases and J by 1 base, and 17 bases separated the two germline ends. The CDR3 is 16 residues long. CDR3 region: CASSLARDSGTDTQYF. The DNA for the CDR3 is TGTGCCAGCTCTTTGGCCCGGGACTCAGGCACAGATACGCAGTATTTT.

The chain joins TRBV19 to TRBJ2-1; 11 bases align to TRBD2. The CDR3 contains 18 residues. Germline CDR1 reads LNHDA; CDR2 reads SQIVND (reference sequence). J lost 0 bases, V lost 4 bases, and 8 bases had no gene match. CDR3 in DNA: TGTGCCAGTAGTAAGTCTAGCGGGGGGCTAAGCTCCTACAATGAGCAGTTCTTC. Its protein is CASSKSSGGLSSYNEQFF. Full variable domain (rest looked up from reference TRBV19 and TRBJ2-1): DGGITQSPKYLFRKEGQNVTLSCEQNLNHDAMYWYRQDPGQGLRLIYYSQIVNDFQKGDIAEGYSVSREKKESFPLTVTSAQKNPTAFYLCASSKSSGGLSSYNEQFFGPGTRLTVL.

J is TRBJ1-2 and V is TRBV10-3; 8 bases fit TRBD1. V trimming: 2 bases; J trimming: 4 bases; junction bases outside the gene matches: 12. Germline V lookup: CDR1 ENHRY, CDR2 SYGVKD. This CDR3 spans 17 amino acids. The CDR3 DNA reads TGTGCCATCAGTGAGGTGGAAGACCGGACAGGGATCTATGGCTACACCTTC. Its translation is CAISEVEDRTGIYGYTF.

CDR3: CASSIVSSNQPQHF. CDR3 DNA: TGTGCCAGTAGTATAGTTAGTAGCAATCAGCCCCAGCATTTT. The chain recombines TRBV19 with TRBJ1-5; D is undetermined. This CDR3 has 14 amino acids. V gave up 1 base and J gave up 0 bases, with 4 bases separating them. Germline values: CDR1 LNHDA, CDR2 SQIVND (reference sequence).

The chain uses TRBV28 and TRBJ1-5, with TRBD1 identical over 8 bases. There are 16 residues in the CDR3. The V and J ends lost 4 bases and 7 bases, in that order; junction bases with no gene match: 12. Germline lookup yields CDR1 MDHEN and CDR2 SYDVKM. CDR3 amino acids: CASSSERGQGGQPQHF. The CDR3 DNA sequence: TGTGCCAGCAGTTCAGAAAGAGGACAGGGAGGACAGCCCCAGCATTTT.

The chain combines TRBV5-6 with TRBJ2-3; possibly TRBD1 for D (6 bases). Germline values: CDR1 SGHDT, CDR2 YYEEEE. Between the trimmed V and J ends, which lost 1 base and 3 bases, there was a span of 15 bases. The length of the CDR3 is 16 residues. The CDR3, as DNA: TGTGCCAGCAGCTTGTGGGGGACACGGTGGACAGATACGCAGTATTTT. Protein sequence: CASSLWGTRWTDTQYF. The full variable domain, rest sourced from reference TRBV5-6 and TRBJ2-3, is DAGVTQSPTHLIKTRGQQVTLRCSPKSGHDTVSWYQQALGQGPQFIFQYYEEEERQRGNFPDRFSGHQFPNYSSELNVNALLLGDSALYLCASSLWGTRWTDTQYFGPGTRLTVL.

V gene TRBV5-1 combines with J gene TRBJ2-1; TRBD2 aligns across 9 bases. From germline, CDR1 is SGHRS and CDR2 YFSETQ. The CDR3 sequence is 15 residues long. The V segment lost 1 base and the J segment 7 bases; nucleotides outside the gene matches: 6. CDR3 coding DNA: TGCGCCAGCAGCTTGAAGCGGGAGGCTGGTAATGAGCAGTTCTTC. Its protein is CASSLKREAGNEQFF.

This chain joins TRBV30 and TRBJ1-3, with D possibly TRBD1 on 5 matching bases. The V end lost 0 bases, the J end lost 3 bases, and 9 bases lay between the germline ends. The CDR3 loop spans 14 amino acids. CDR1 and CDR2 (germline): GTSNPN, SVGIG (reference sequence). This CDR3 is CAWSVRGSGNTIYF. CDR3 nucleotide sequence: TGTGCCTGGAGTGTACGGGGGAGTGGAAACACCATATATTTT.